Listed below are T cell receptor beta chains from one sample, sequenced in a study of T cells in Graves' hyperthyroidism and ophthalmopathy. TCRdb ran MiXCR on the multiplex PCR reads and lists one entry per CDR3 protein. The table includes roughly 500,000 distinct CDR3 sequences, 15% to 20% detected once. Specimen: blood. The origin of the receptors is a woman in her twenties or thirties with Graves' ophthalmopathy. Each CDR3 is given with its conserved first and last residue. Each record gives: D gene, J gene, V gene, clone size, CDR3 DNA, CDR3 protein. The D gene is left open where the match is weak. Clone size appears in some rows only: once, few, many, or a class for an expanded clone.

NA	TRBJ1-5	TRBV12-3/TRBV12-4	many	TGTGCCAGCAGTTTCCCAGGGGTAACACAGCCCCAGCATTTT	CASSFPGVTQPQHF
TRBD1	TRBJ1-4	TRBV5-8	few	TGTGCCAGCAGGGGGACAGGGAATGAAAAACTGTTTTTT	CASRGTGNEKLFF
TRBD2	TRBJ2-7	TRBV7-2	NA	TGTGCCAGCAGCTTAGCCGGGAGGGCTTTGGACGAGCAGTACTTC	CASSLAGRALDEQYF
TRBD1	TRBJ2-7	TRBV12-3/TRBV12-4	few	TGTGCCAGCAGTTTTAGGACAGGGGACTACGAGCAGTACTTC	CASSFRTGDYEQYF
TRBD2	TRBJ2-1	TRBV7-2	many	TGTGCCAGCAGCGTAAGGAGCGGGGGATACAATGAGCAGTTCTTC	CASSVRSGGYNEQFF
TRBD1	TRBJ1-1	TRBV6-2/TRBV6-3	few	TGTGCCAGCAGAGAATACACAGGGGTTCAGAACACTGAAGCTTTCTTT	CASREYTGVQNTEAFF
TRBD2	TRBJ2-2	TRBV28	few	TGTGCCAGCACTAGCGGCCCCGGGGAGCTGTTTTTT	CASTSGPGELFF
NA	TRBJ1-2	TRBV27	NA	TGTGCCAGCAGTTTACATCAGGGTAGCTATGGCTACACCTTC	CASSLHQGSYGYTF
NA	TRBJ1-2	TRBV30	many	TGTGCCTGGAGTGTAATTGATCAGGGCGGTGGCTACACCTTC	CAWSVIDQGGGYTF
NA	TRBJ1-2	TRBV20-1	many	TGCAGTGCTACGGACCCAGGGACCTATGGCTACACCTTC	CSATDPGTYGYTF